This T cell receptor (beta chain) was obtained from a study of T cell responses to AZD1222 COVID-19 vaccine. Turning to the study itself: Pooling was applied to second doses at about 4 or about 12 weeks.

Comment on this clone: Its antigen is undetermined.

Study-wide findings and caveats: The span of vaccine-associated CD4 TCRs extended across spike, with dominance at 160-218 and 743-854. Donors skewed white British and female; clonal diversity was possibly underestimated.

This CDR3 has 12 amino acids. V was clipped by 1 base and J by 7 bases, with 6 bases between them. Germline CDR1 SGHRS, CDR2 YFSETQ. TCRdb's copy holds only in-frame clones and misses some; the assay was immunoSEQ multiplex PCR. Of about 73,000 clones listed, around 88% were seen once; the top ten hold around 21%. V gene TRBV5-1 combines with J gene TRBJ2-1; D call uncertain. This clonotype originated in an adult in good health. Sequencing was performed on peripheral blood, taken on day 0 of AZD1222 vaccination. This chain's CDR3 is CASSLIKNEQFF. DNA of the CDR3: TGCGCCAGCAGCTTGATTAAGAATGAGCAGTTCTTC. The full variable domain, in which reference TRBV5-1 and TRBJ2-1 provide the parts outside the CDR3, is KAGVTQTPRYLIKTRGQQVTLSCSPISGHRSVSWYQQTPGQGLQFLFEYFSETQRNKGNFPGRFSGRQFSNSRSEMNVSTLELGDSALYLCASSLIKNEQFFGPGTRLTVL.